This is a list of T cell receptor beta chains from one sample in a study of CD8 T cells in ankylosing spondylitis. MiXCR was run by TCRdb on the 5' RACE reads, yielding one entry per CDR3 protein. The sample holds roughly 700,000 distinct CDR3 sequences; roughly 20% are singletons and the top ten take over 15%. The sample taken for sequencing was blood, either unsorted or a sorted T cell fraction (not recorded which). Receptors were obtained from a male donor with ankylosing spondylitis. The CDR3 runs from the conserved cysteine through the conserved F or W. The D gene is left open where the match is weak. Size is stated for part of the rows, as once, few or many counts, or as a class when the clone is expanded.

j_call clone_size d_call v_call cdr3_nt cdr3_aa
TRBJ2-1 few - TRBV5-1 TGCGCCAGCAGCTTGGAGGGGGGAATCAACAATGAGCAGTTCTTC CASSLEGGINNEQFF
TRBJ2-7 - TRBD1 TRBV15 TGTGCCACCAGCTCCCGGACAGGCTACGAGCAGTACTTC CATSSRTGYEQYF
TRBJ2-5 many TRBD1 TRBV4-1 TGCGCCAGCAGCCAAGACAGGGGGCGAGGGACCCAGTACTTC CASSQDRGRGTQYF
TRBJ2-5 - TRBD2 TRBV5-1 TGCGCCAGCAGCCTTCCCCCTAGCGGCACCCAAGAGACCCAGTACTTC CASSLPPSGTQETQYF
TRBJ2-1 few - TRBV5-6 TGTGCCAGCAGCTTGGAGCAGGGGTTCAATGAGCAGTTCTTC CASSLEQGFNEQFF
TRBJ2-1 few - TRBV5-1 TGCGCCAGCAGCGGAGGACCGTCCTACAATGAGCAGTTCTTC CASSGGPSYNEQFF
TRBJ2-5 many - TRBV12-3/TRBV12-4 TGTGCCAGCAGTTTGCTGGGGCACGTCCAAGAGACCCAGTACTTC CASSLLGHVQETQYF
TRBJ2-6 many TRBD1 TRBV29-1 TGCAGCGTCGGGACAGGTGCTGGGGCCAACGTCCTGACTTTC CSVGTGAGANVLTF
TRBJ2-2 few - TRBV20-1 TGCAGTGCTACCGGGACGAACACCGGGGAGCTGTTTTTT CSATGTNTGELFF
TRBJ2-3 - - TRBV6-1 TGTGCCAGCAGTGAACGCTATCTTCTCCCGACTCGCACAGATACGCAGTATTTT CASSERYLLPTRTDTQYF
TRBJ1-1 - - TRBV18 TGTGCCAGCTCACGGGTGTGGGCAGGGAAGAACACTGAAGCTTTCTTT CASSRVWAGKNTEAFF
TRBJ1-2 - - TRBV28 TGTGCCAGCAGCTGGCCGGGGCAGGGGACCGGCTACACCTTC CASSWPGQGTGYTF
TRBJ1-5 - - TRBV6-1 TGTGCCAGCAGTCCACAGCTACCTAGCAATCAGCCCCAGCATTTT CASSPQLPSNQPQHF
TRBJ2-7 few - TRBV20-1 TGCAGTGCTCTCCCCTGGACCATCGGGTCCTACGAGCAGTACTTC CSALPWTIGSYEQYF
TRBJ2-7 - - TRBV29-1 TGCAGCGTTGTCTCGGGAGTCAGTTACGAGCAGTACTTC CSVVSGVSYEQYF
TRBJ1-2 few TRBD1 TRBV2 TGTGCCGGAGGACAGGGGGCTCTTGGCTACACCTTC CAGGQGALGYTF
TRBJ1-1 - - TRBV25-1 TGTGCCAGCAGCGCTTGGGGTCCCGATCACGGTGAAGCTTTCTTT CASSAWGPDHGEAFF
TRBJ2-7 - - TRBV3-1 TGTGCCAGCAGAAAACGGGACGGATCCTACGAGCAGTACTTC CASRKRDGSYEQYF
TRBJ1-4 - - TRBV12-3/TRBV12-4 TGTGCCAGCAGGGGGGGGAACCTGGAGGGTGAAAAACTGTTTTTT CASRGGNLEGEKLFF
TRBJ2-1 few TRBD2 TRBV27 TGTGCCAGCAGACCCGGTAGCGGGACCGCCTACAATGAGCAGTTCTTC CASRPGSGTAYNEQFF
TRBJ2-1 few TRBD2 TRBV7-6 TGTGCCAGCAGCTTAGCGGCTAGCGGGGGATGGGAGCAGTTCTTC CASSLAASGGWEQFF
TRBJ2-5 - - TRBV9 TGTGCCAGCAGCGTAGAGCCCCCCGACCCGCCACAGTACTTC CASSVEPPDPPQYF
TRBJ1-3 many - TRBV4-1 TGCGCCAGCAGCCAAGATGGGATCAACAGGGACGCTGGAAACACCATATATTTT CASSQDGINRDAGNTIYF
TRBJ2-3 - - TRBV13 TGTGCCAGCAGCTTAGGCGGACTGGGAGAGGATACGCAGTATTTT CASSLGGLGEDTQYF
TRBJ2-3 - - TRBV20-1 TGCAGTGCTCAGGTCCCAGGCACAGATACGCAGTATTTT CSAQVPGTDTQYF
TRBJ1-4 - - TRBV20-1 TGCAGTGCTAGAGATCGGCCCCGACCGCAACAGGGAGGGAATGAAAAACTGTTTTTT CSARDRPRPQQGGNEKLFF
TRBJ2-3 - - TRBV5-1 TGCGCCAGCAGCTTTGAAGGAGCAGGGGCCCCAGATACGCAGTATTTT CASSFEGAGAPDTQYF